These 6 T cell receptor beta chains came from one sample sequenced in a study of T cell repertoires in cytomegalovirus infection. TCRdb called the reads again in MiXCR, with one record for every CDR3 protein. The data contain under 350,000 distinct CDR3 sequences, about 9.2% of them seen just once; the ten biggest clones take up approximately 2.3%. The sample was PBMCs. The receptors shown here come from a human donor in good health (CMV status not recorded). Some clones in this sample may be carry-over from other donors' samples.

This clonotype appeared a few times. This chain connects TRBV20-1 to TRBJ2-7, with 9 bases identical to TRBD1. Germline lookup yields CDR1 DFQATT and CDR2 SNEGSKA (reference sequence). The V segment lost 1 base and the J segment 1 base; nucleotides outside the gene matches: 8. The CDR3 loop spans 16 amino acids. The CDR3 region has the DNA TGCAGTGCTAGAGCATTCGGACAGGGGCGTTCCTACGAGCAGTACTTC. Translation gives CSARAFGQGRSYEQYF.

The rearrangement uses TRBV20-1 and TRBJ1-1; D may be TRBD1 (6 bases). CDR1 DFQATT and CDR2 SNEGSKA come from the germline V gene (reference sequence). The CDR3 has 15 residues. The germline V and J ends were trimmed by 6 bases and 0 bases, with 17 bases remaining between them. This CDR3 reads CSANDGGALNTEAFF. The CDR3 DNA sequence: TGCAGTGCCAACGACGGGGGGGCCCTGAACACTGAAGCTTTCTTT.

Ten or more counts support this clonotype. The chain recombines TRBV7-6 with TRBJ2-1; 9 bases are a match to TRBD2. The V gene end was trimmed by 3 bases and the J gene end by 7 bases; junction bases not matched to a gene: 4. The germline CDR1 and CDR2 sequences are SGHVS and FNYEAQ. The CDR3 is 14 residues long. The CDR3 sequence: CASSFAGGRNEQFF. CDR3 coding DNA: TGTGCCAGCAGCTTTGCGGGGGGGCGTAATGAGCAGTTCTTC. The entire variable domain, with the rest obtained from reference TRBV7-6 and TRBJ2-1, is as follows: GAGVSQSPRYKVTKRGQDVALRCDPISGHVSLYWYRQALGQGPEFLTYFNYEAQQDKSGLPNDRFSAERPEGSISTLTIQRTEQRDSAMYRCASSFAGGRNEQFFGPGTRLTVL.

This sequence joins TRBV19 and TRBJ2-1, with 8 positions matching TRBD1. CDR1 LNHDA and CDR2 SQIVND come from the germline V gene (reference sequence). The CDR3 consists of 15 residues. The trim removed 5 bases at V and 2 bases at J, leaving 5 bases unmatched. The CDR3 nucleotides read TGTGCCAGTAGTCCACAGGGGGGAACCTACAATGAGCAGTTCTTC. This codes for CASSPQGGTYNEQFF.

This clonotype appeared many times. The chain has TRBV20-1 and TRBJ2-1; TRBD1 might be the D (5 bases). This CDR3 spans 15 amino acids. With 2 bases removed from V and 1 base from J, the gap between germline ends came to 12 bases. Per germline, CDR1 DFQATT and CDR2 SNEGSKA (reference sequence). Here the CDR3 reads CSARRVRASYNEQFF. The CDR3 coding sequence is TGCAGTGCTAGAAGGGTCAGGGCGTCCTACAATGAGCAGTTCTTC.

This clonotype came up many times. The chain employs TRBV10-1 and TRBJ2-1; 10 bases are shared with TRBD2. The CDR3 loop spans 16 amino acids. Germline values: CDR1 WNHNN, CDR2 SYGVQD (reference sequence). Trimming cost V 5 bases and J 0 bases; bases outside gene matches: 4. The CDR3: CASSQTSGLSYNEQFF. In nucleotides, the CDR3 is TGCGCCAGCAGTCAGACTAGCGGGCTCTCCTACAATGAGCAGTTCTTC.